This passage covers 5 T cell receptor beta chains from one sample sequenced in a study of T cell responses to AZD1222 COVID-19 vaccine. TCRdb's copy holds only in-frame clones and misses some; the assay was immunoSEQ multiplex PCR. The sample lists 200,000 or so clones, roughly 93% occurring once. Source: peripheral blood, taken on day 0 of AZD1222 vaccination. The receptors were gathered from an adult in good health.

This chain joins TRBV29-1 and TRBJ2-1; TRBD1 matches 8 bases. CDR3 length: 17 amino acids. J gave up 9 bases and V 4 bases, and 20 bases lay outside the gene matches. Germline assignment: CDR1 SQVTM and CDR2 ANQGSEA. This CDR3 is CSVAVSSFPGGYSEQFF. The CDR3 nucleotides read TGCAGCGTTGCCGTTTCTTCCTTTCCAGGGGGCTATAGTGAGCAGTTCTTC.

The chain joins TRBV28 to TRBJ2-2; 7 nucleotides line up with TRBD2. Looked up from germline, CDR1 is MDHEN and CDR2 is SYDVKM. The CDR3 loop spans 13 amino acids. J was trimmed by 4 bases and V by 6 bases; bases with no gene match: 2. This CDR3 reads CASSPGGTGELFF. The CDR3 DNA reads TGTGCCAGCAGCCCGGGGGGCACCGGGGAGCTGTTTTTT.

The V gene is TRBV11-1, the J gene TRBJ2-7; D is possibly TRBD1 or TRBD2 (5 bases each). CDR3 length: 14 residues. Trimming shortened V by 5 bases and J by 6 bases, and 17 bases separated the two germline ends. Germline loops: CDR1 SGHAT, CDR2 FQDESV (reference sequence). The CDR3 sequence is CASSPLGVGGEQYF. CDR3 DNA sequence: TGTGCCAGCAGCCCCCTAGGTGTTGGGGGCGAGCAGTACTTC.

The table lists this clone with a few counts. The chain couples TRBV27 to TRBJ1-3; possible D gene TRBD1, 5 bases. V lost 5 bases to trimming and J lost 4 bases, with 12 bases between them. Germline V gives CDR1 MNHEY, CDR2 SMNVEV (reference sequence). The CDR3 sequence is 14 residues long. CDR3 sequence reads: CASSPPGPGNTIYF. CDR3 coding DNA: TGTGCCAGCAGTCCACCGGGACCGGGAAACACCATATATTTT.

J is TRBJ1-1 and V is TRBV7-3; no firm D call. There are 13 residues in the CDR3. Trimming took 5 bases from V and 3 from J, leaving 10 bases between them. The germline V gene encodes CDR1 SGHTA and CDR2 FQGTGA. The CDR3, as DNA: TGTGCCAGCAGCCCGGCAATGGACACTGAAGCTTTCTTT. This sequence encodes CASSPAMDTEAFF.